These T cell receptor beta chains were read from a single sample in a study of T cell changes during pregnancy in multiple sclerosis. TCRdb's table, derived via immunoSEQ multiplex PCR, lists solely in-frame clones and lacks some. The table lists about 36,000 clones, 91% of them singletons. This specimen was CD4+ T cells from peripheral blood mononuclear cells, taken in the second trimester of pregnancy. These receptors were taken from a female donor in good health, enrolled as a control in a pregnancy study. Each CDR3 is given with its conserved first and last residue. Each record gives: clone size, J gene, V gene, CDR3 protein. Expanded clones are given a class, and other clones once, few, many or no size at all.

clone_size: .; j_call: TRBJ2-1; v_call: TRBV5-4; cdr3_aa: CASSRRDRGSNEQFF
clone_size: .; j_call: TRBJ2-1; v_call: TRBV7-9; cdr3_aa: CASSKGLADSNEQFF
clone_size: .; j_call: TRBJ1-2; v_call: TRBV6-5; cdr3_aa: CASSPRTSSGYTF
clone_size: .; j_call: TRBJ2-3; v_call: TRBV18; cdr3_aa: CASSPSGLAGSTSTDTQYF
clone_size: .; j_call: TRBJ1-6; v_call: TRBV6-5; cdr3_aa: CASSRTGGSPLHF
clone_size: .; j_call: TRBJ1-2; v_call: TRBV6-4; cdr3_aa: CASSESWIEFGDVYGYTF
clone_size: .; j_call: TRBJ2-5; v_call: TRBV29-1; cdr3_aa: CSAGVVVGETQYF
clone_size: .; j_call: TRBJ1-2; v_call: TRBV6-5; cdr3_aa: CASSYGSYGYTF
clone_size: once; j_call: TRBJ1-2; v_call: TRBV6-6; cdr3_aa: CASSLATNYGYTF
clone_size: .; j_call: TRBJ2-7; v_call: TRBV6-6; cdr3_aa: CASSPGLNYEQYF
clone_size: few; j_call: TRBJ2-1; v_call: TRBV11-3; cdr3_aa: CASSLDQGGTSSYNEQFF
clone_size: .; j_call: TRBJ1-5; v_call: TRBV28; cdr3_aa: CASSFGGVGGQPQHF
clone_size: .; j_call: TRBJ1-5; v_call: TRBV6-5; cdr3_aa: CASSYSGTSPQHF
clone_size: .; j_call: TRBJ2-5; v_call: TRBV28; cdr3_aa: CASSFRRLAVYQETQYF
clone_size: .; j_call: TRBJ2-6; v_call: TRBV30; cdr3_aa: CAYRGSSGANVLTF
clone_size: .; j_call: TRBJ1-2; v_call: TRBV10-3; cdr3_aa: CAISGYTGGDGYTF
clone_size: .; j_call: TRBJ2-1; v_call: TRBV29-1; cdr3_aa: CSVEGAGGFYNEQFF
clone_size: .; j_call: TRBJ1-2; v_call: TRBV7-9; cdr3_aa: CASSYSGRTYGYTF
clone_size: .; j_call: TRBJ1-1; v_call: TRBV5-1; cdr3_aa: CASSLISTLNTEAFF
clone_size: .; j_call: TRBJ1-5; v_call: TRBV7-2; cdr3_aa: CASSPRGFGNQPQHF
clone_size: .; j_call: TRBJ1-1; v_call: TRBV6-1; cdr3_aa: CASSDPAGGQTEAFF
clone_size: .; j_call: TRBJ1-1; v_call: TRBV6-6; cdr3_aa: CASSYPDGGAFF
clone_size: .; j_call: TRBJ1-6; v_call: TRBV27; cdr3_aa: CASSSTTQGFKSYNSPLHF
clone_size: .; j_call: TRBJ1-1; v_call: TRBV29-1; cdr3_aa: CSGQVNKMNTEAFF